This T cell receptor beta chain is from a study of T-cell reconstitution after alpha-beta-depleted transplantation in children. Study-level results: Hyperexpanded clones declined; after one year, newly produced T cells mostly supplied diversity.

The V gene end was trimmed by 4 bases and the J gene end by 5 bases; junction bases not matched to a gene: 18. Germline CDR1 and CDR2: MNHNS and SASEGT. This CDR3 has 20 amino acids. With respect to this clonotype: Its antigen remains unidentified.

Library preparation (for TCRbeta) was performed with unique molecular identifiers. MiXCR, applied by TCRdb to the PCR reads, yields one record per CDR3 protein. The sample consists of just under 250,000 distinct CDR3 sequences, over 20% of them appearing once. The sequence came from a girl aged 2-10 years with Fanconi anemia, due to receive a stem cell transplant. This chain links TRBV6-1 with TRBJ2-7; 15 bases map to TRBD2. The source was PBMCs, collected before TCRalphabeta/CD19-depleted stem cell transplant. CDR3 amino acids: CASSARTSGRVEFEYDEQYF. CDR3 nucleotides: TGTGCCAGCAGTGCCCGGACTAGCGGGAGGGTGGAATTTGAGTACGACGAGCAGTACTTC.